A selection of T cell receptor beta chains follows, all from one sample in a study of shared clonotypes between healthy human individuals. The table came from immunoSEQ multiplex PCR; TCRdb's copy has only in-frame clones and leaves some out. The profile shows roughly 2.5 million clones, around nine tenths of them singletons. The source material was naive CD4+ T cells sorted from blood. These receptors were obtained from a man between 18 and 29 years old in good health. Both conserved end residues are part of each CDR3. Fields, in order: V gene, clone size, CDR3 length, D gene, J gene, CDR3 protein, CDR3 DNA. The D gene is left open where the match is weak. Some rows have no size entry. The others give once, few or many, or a class for an expanded clone.

>TRBV7-2|-|17|TRBD1|TRBJ1-2
CASSLITGTEPLYGYTF
TGTGCCAGCAGCTTAATAACGGGGACAGAGCCTCTATATGGCTACACCTTC
>TRBV7-2|-|17|TRBD2|TRBJ2-1
CASRQPGLAGGSGEQFF
TGTGCCAGCAGACAACCGGGACTAGCGGGGGGGAGCGGGGAGCAGTTCTTC
>TRBV6-1|-|14|-|TRBJ2-4
CASSEALTGNIQYF
TGTGCCAGCAGTGAAGCGCTGACAGGAAACATTCAGTACTTC
>TRBV5-4|-|19|TRBD1|TRBJ1-4
CASSYGYRGFRCANEKLFF
TGTGCCAGCAGCTATGGGTACAGGGGGTTTAGGTGCGCTAATGAAAAACTGTTTTTT
>TRBV2|-|13|-|TRBJ1-3
CASRAYSGNTIYF
TGTGCCAGCAGGGCGTACTCTGGAAACACCATATATTTT
>TRBV5-1|once|16|-|TRBJ2-2
CASSFRSGSNTGELFF
TGCGCCAGCAGCTTTAGGTCGGGGTCGAACACCGGGGAGCTGTTTTTT
>TRBV7-6|-|16|-|TRBJ2-2
CASSLRQGGNTGELFF
TGTGCCAGCAGCTTAAGACAGGGAGGCAACACCGGGGAGCTGTTTTTT
>TRBV5-1|-|15|-|TRBJ2-3
CASSGGAGPTDTQYF
TGCGCCAGCAGCGGGGGGGCAGGGCCCACAGATACGCAGTATTTT
>TRBV4-3|-|15|TRBD2|TRBJ2-1
CASSSEAGGRDEQFF
TGCGCCAGCAGCTCAGAAGCGGGAGGGCGTGATGAGCAGTTCTTC
>TRBV19|-|13|-|TRBJ1-3
CASRESAGNTIYF
TGTGCCAGTAGGGAATCGGCTGGAAACACCATATATTTT
>TRBV6-5|-|13|TRBD1|TRBJ1-2
CASSPGTGYGYTF
TGTGCCAGCAGTCCCGGGACAGGCTATGGCTACACCTTC
>TRBV6-6|-|15|-|TRBJ1-5
CASSYSRDSNQPQHF
TGTGCCAGCAGTTACTCCAGGGATAGCAATCAGCCCCAGCATTTT
>TRBV5-1|-|15|-|TRBJ1-3
CASKTGDLVGNTIYF
TGCGCCAGCAAAACCGGAGATCTAGTTGGAAACACCATATATTTT
>TRBV7-2|-|13|-|TRBJ1-1
CASSLIQVTEAFF
TGTGCCAGCAGCTTGATACAAGTTACTGAAGCTTTCTTT
>TRBV2|-|14|-|TRBJ2-2
CASSKGGGPGELFF
TGTGCCAGCAGTAAGGGGGGAGGACCCGGGGAGCTGTTTTTT
>TRBV18|-|14|-|TRBJ2-2
CASSGGLNTGELFF
TGTGCCAGCTCAGGAGGACTGAACACCGGGGAGCTGTTTTTT
>TRBV6-5|-|13|-|TRBJ2-3
CASTRGGTDTQYF
TGTGCCAGCACTAGGGGGGGCACAGATACGCAGTATTTT
>TRBV10-1|few|15|-|TRBJ2-7
CASSDPTGRGYEQYF
TGCGCCAGCAGTGACCCTACGGGCCGCGGCTACGAGCAGTACTTC
>TRBV6-1|-|14|-|TRBJ2-5
CASKVGGGGETQYF
TGTGCCAGCAAAGTCGGGGGCGGAGGAGAGACCCAGTACTTC
>TRBV4-2|-|15|TRBD1|TRBJ1-4
CASSQPGQGGEKLFF
TGTGCCAGCAGCCAGCCGGGACAGGGAGGAGAAAAACTGTTTTTT
>TRBV5-1|-|13|-|TRBJ2-7
CASSFEGSYEQYF
TGCGCCAGCAGCTTTGAGGGTTCCTACGAGCAGTACTTC
>TRBV6-1|-|14|-|TRBJ2-5
CASSEGGIQETQYF
TGTGCCAGCAGTGAAGGAGGTATACAAGAGACCCAGTACTTC
>TRBV14|once|13|-|TRBJ1-2
CASSHAFWDGYTF
TGTGCCAGCAGCCACGCCTTTTGGGATGGCTACACCTTC
>TRBV10-3|-|17|TRBD2|TRBJ2-3
CAISERAGGPSTDTQYF
TGTGCCATCAGTGAGCGAGCGGGAGGGCCCTCTACAGATACGCAGTATTTT
>TRBV19|few|15|TRBD1|TRBJ1-5
CASSYYRGEGQPQHF
TGTGCCAGTAGTTACTACAGGGGAGAGGGCCAGCCCCAGCATTTT
>TRBV2|-|12|TRBD2|TRBJ2-1
CASSDGGGEQFF
TGTGCCAGCAGTGACGGGGGGGGTGAGCAGTTCTTC
>TRBV6-5|-|15|-|TRBJ1-6
CASSYSSGDNSPLHF
TGTGCCAGCAGTTACTCGTCGGGGGACAATTCACCCCTCCACTTT
>TRBV5-1|few|13|TRBD1|TRBJ1-1
CASSGQGNTEAFF
TGCGCCAGCAGTGGACAGGGGAACACTGAAGCTTTCTTT
>TRBV5-5|-|14|-|TRBJ2-3
CASSLGPGTDTQYF
TGTGCCAGCAGCTTGGGGCCAGGCACAGATACGCAGTATTTT
>TRBV6-4|-|13|TRBD1|TRBJ2-2
CASRDRDAGELFF
TGTGCCAGCAGGGACAGGGATGCCGGGGAGCTGTTTTTT
>TRBV6-6|-|14|TRBD2|TRBJ2-7
CASTQPGGPYEQYF
TGTGCCAGCACCCAACCGGGAGGACCCTACGAGCAGTACTTC
>TRBV7-2|-|16|TRBD1|TRBJ1-1
CASSLNPTGAGSEAFF
TGTGCCAGCAGCTTAAATCCTACAGGGGCGGGCTCTGAAGCTTTCTTT
>TRBV7-2|-|16|-|TRBJ1-3
CASTPWGGVAGNTIYF
TGTGCCAGCACCCCCTGGGGGGGAGTCGCTGGAAACACCATATATTTT
>TRBV30|few|11|-|TRBJ2-1
CAWVRGSEQFF
TGTGCCTGGGTAAGGGGGAGTGAGCAGTTCTTC
>TRBV6-5|-|15|TRBD1|TRBJ2-7
CASSYSGTGSYEQYF
TGTGCCAGCAGTTACTCCGGGACAGGATCCTACGAGCAGTACTTC
>TRBV5-4|once|16|-|TRBJ2-5
CASSFGVRVMQETQYF
TGTGCCAGCAGCTTTGGTGTCAGGGTGATGCAAGAGACCCAGTACTTC
>TRBV30|-|16|-|TRBJ2-3
CAWSVTEAGSTDTQYF
TGTGCCTGGAGTGTAACTGAGGCAGGGAGCACAGATACGCAGTATTTT
>TRBV5-5|-|18|TRBD2|TRBJ2-5
CASSSTALRLASGETQYF
TGTGCCAGCAGCTCAACGGCATTAAGACTAGCGTCAGGAGAGACCCAGTACTTC
>TRBV10-3|-|14|-|TRBJ2-5
CAISDGGSQETQYF
TGTGCCATCAGTGATGGCGGATCCCAAGAGACCCAGTACTTC
>TRBV6-1|-|14|TRBD2|TRBJ2-3
CASSGAGVADTQYF
TGTGCCAGCAGTGGCGCGGGGGTAGCAGATACGCAGTATTTT